Listed here are 23 T cell receptor beta chains from one sample, sequenced in a study of cytomegalovirus exposure and HLA in healthy donors. In the PCR, 60 Vbeta and 13 Jbeta primers were used. The assay was immunoSEQ multiplex PCR, and TCRdb's table has in-frame clones only and misses some. The table lists about 100,000 clones, approximately 80% of them singletons, with around 5% in the top ten. Specimen: PBMCs. The receptors stem from a female donor in good health and CMV-seropositive.

The CDR3 nucleotides are TGTGCCAGCAGCTTAAATAATCAACAGGAGCAGTTCTTC. The encoded protein is CASSLNNQQEQFF. V gene TRBV7-3 combines with J gene TRBJ2-1; D is undetermined. The V and J ends lost 1 base and 10 bases respectively, with 11 bases between them. The CDR3 extends over 13 amino acids. Germline V CDR1 and CDR2: SGHTA, FQGTGA.

This rearrangement joins TRBV6-5 to TRBJ2-3, with 8 bases that match TRBD1. CDR1 MNHEY and CDR2 SVGAGI come from the germline V gene. Trimming removed 6 bases from V and 0 bases from J; junction bases left unmatched: 5. The CDR3 covers 15 residues. CDR3 DNA sequence: TGTGCCAGCAGACCGGACAGGGCCAGCACAGATACGCAGTATTTT. Amino acid sequence: CASRPDRASTDTQYF.

This chain links TRBV7-3 with TRBJ2-2; 10 nucleotides line up with TRBD1. This CDR3 contains 16 residues. Looked up from germline, CDR1 is SGHTA and CDR2 is FQGTGA. Trimming took 1 base from V and 4 from J; bases not matched to a gene: 3. For the CDR3, the DNA is TGTGCCAGCAGCTTAAGACAGGGGGCAGTCACCGGGGAGCTGTTTTTT. As protein: CASSLRQGAVTGELFF.

This chain uses TRBV6-1 with TRBJ2-5, with TRBD1 matching 7 bases. J lost 14 bases, V lost 4 bases, and 13 bases had no gene match. The CDR3 spans 13 residues. Germline V gives CDR1 MNHNS, CDR2 SASEGT. DNA for the CDR3: TGTGCCAGCAGTGTGGGGGCGAGACAGGGCTCTTACTTC. This encodes CASSVGARQGSYF.

V and J are TRBV12-2 and TRBJ2-2; TRBD2 reflects the table's D call only, with no check against the DNA. TRBV12-2 is tagged as a pseudogene. The CDR3 covers 17 residues. The CDR3 reads CASRLEYKRGEGGELFF. CDR3 nucleotides: TGTGCAAGTCGCTTAGAGTACAAGCGGGGGGAGGGCGGGGAGCTGTTTTTT.

This chain joins TRBV7-9 and TRBJ1-6; no definite D call. Germline loops: CDR1 SEHNR, CDR2 FQNEAQ (reference sequence). This CDR3 contains 15 residues. Between the trimmed V and J ends, which lost 1 base and 4 bases, there was a span of 8 bases. CDR3: CASSLGAGYNSPLHF. The CDR3 DNA reads as TGTGCCAGCAGCTTAGGGGCGGGGTATAATTCACCCCTCCACTTT.

The chain combines TRBV19 with TRBJ1-2, with D possibly TRBD1 on 6 matching bases. The ends were cut back, 10 bases at V and 3 bases at J, with 21 bases in the middle. CDR1 LNHDA and CDR2 SQIVND come from the germline V gene (reference sequence). CDR3 length: 15 amino acids. Here the CDR3 DNA reads TGTGCCACTAGGGGGGCAGATCACTTCGACTATGGCTACACCTTC. Amino acid sequence: CATRGADHFDYGYTF.

The chain recombines TRBV6-5 with TRBJ2-3, with a possible D match to TRBD2 (7 bases). The length of the CDR3 is 14 residues. The V gene's germline CDR1 is MNHEY and CDR2 SVGAGI. V lost 7 bases and J 5 bases, leaving 16 bases between the germline ends. CDR3 in DNA: TGTGCCAGCAAATTGGGGGGGCAGGTAGATACGCAGTATTTT. Its translation is CASKLGGQVDTQYF.

This clone was recorded once. This chain uses TRBV2 with TRBJ2-3; possible D gene TRBD2, 5 bases. CDR1 and CDR2 from the germline V gene are SNHLY and FYNNEI. This CDR3 is built from 14 residues. The V gene lost 9 bases and the J gene lost 0 bases, with 13 bases spanning the gap. CDR3 nucleotide sequence: TGTGCCAGACAAACTAGAATCAGCACAGATACGCAGTATTTT. Translating gives CARQTRISTDTQYF.

V and J are TRBV19 and TRBJ2-7; no clear D gene. This CDR3 is built from 14 residues. The ends were cut back, 6 bases at V and 2 bases at J, with 14 bases in the middle. Germline CDR1 and CDR2: LNHDA and SQIVND (reference sequence). Here the CDR3 DNA reads TGTGCCAGTAGCAGAAATACATATACCTACGAGCAGTACTTC. Its protein is CASSRNTYTYEQYF.

Concerning this clone itself: As the CDR3 is not closed by the conserved phenylalanine or tryptophan, this likely results from a read error. This chain uses TRBV6-6 with TRBJ2-7, with D possibly matching TRBD1 (6 bases). V lost 5 bases and J lost 3, with 14 bases in between. Germline assignment: CDR1 MNHNY and CDR2 SVGAGI (reference sequence). CDR3 length: 14 amino acids. The CDR3 loop reads CASSKPRGNYEQYL. The DNA for the CDR3 is TGTGCCAGCAGTAAACCCAGGGGAAACTACGAGCAGTACCTC.

This chain uses TRBV10-2 with TRBJ2-3; a weak D match, TRBD1 (5 bases). Germline CDR1 WSHSY, CDR2 SAAADI. Trimming took off 4 bases at V and 2 bases at J, with 31 bases between the two ends. There are 21 residues in the CDR3. Here the CDR3 reads CASSGELTETTLEEYTDTQYF. The CDR3 DNA sequence: TGCGCCAGCAGTGGGGAATTGACAGAGACCACCTTAGAGGAGTACACAGATACGCAGTATTTT.

This clone was seen a single time. This chain links TRBV5-4 with TRBJ2-3, with TRBD2 identical over 7 bases. Per the germline V gene, CDR1 is SGHNT and CDR2 is YYREEE (reference sequence). The CDR3 totals 15 residues. Trimming took 0 bases from V and 4 from J; bases not matched to a gene: 5. The CDR3 DNA is TGTGCCAGCAGCTTGGGCGGGGGAGGAGCAGATACGCAGTATTTT. Residues: CASSLGGGGADTQYF. Combining the CDR3 with reference TRBV5-4 and TRBJ2-3 gives the whole variable domain ETGVTQSPTHLIKTRGQQVTLRCSSQSGHNTVSWYQQALGQGPQFIFQYYREEENGRGNFPPRFSGLQFPNYSSELNVNALELDDSALYLCASSLGGGGADTQYFGPGTRLTVL.

In this sample, this clone turned up a few times. The chain recombines TRBV5-4 with TRBJ2-2, with D hard to call. The germline V gene has CDR1 SGHNT and CDR2 YYREEE (reference sequence). The V gene lost 5 bases and the J gene lost 1 base, with 12 bases spanning the gap. The CDR3 length is 15 residues. The CDR3 sequence: CASSERTLNTGELFF. CDR3 nucleotide sequence: TGTGCCAGCAGTGAACGAACTCTGAACACCGGGGAGCTGTTTTTT. Using reference TRBV5-4 and TRBJ2-2 for the parts outside the CDR3, the full variable domain is ETGVTQSPTHLIKTRGQQVTLRCSSQSGHNTVSWYQQALGQGPQFIFQYYREEENGRGNFPPRFSGLQFPNYSSELNVNALELDDSALYLCASSERTLNTGELFFGEGSRLTVL.

The J gene is TRBJ2-1, the V gene TRBV18; D remains unclear. The CDR3 is 13 residues long. Germline V gene lookup returns CDR1 KGHSH and CDR2 LQKENI. Trimming pared 3 bases from V and 0 bases from J, leaving 3 bases between. CDR3 coding DNA: TGTGCCAGCTCACCCTACTCCTACAATGAGCAGTTCTTC. Its translation: CASSPYSYNEQFF.

The sample holds one count of this clone. J is TRBJ2-1 and V is TRBV6-1; D is possibly TRBD2 (6 bases). Germline CDR1 MNHNS, CDR2 SASEGT. V lost 7 bases and J lost 6, with 16 bases in between. CDR3 length equals 14 residues. The CDR3: CASTIRGYSNEQFF. As DNA, the CDR3 is TGTGCCAGCACCATCCGGGGGTACAGCAATGAGCAGTTCTTC.

The rearrangement joins TRBV5-1 to TRBJ2-3, with D perhaps matching TRBD2 (6 bases). In germline, CDR1 is SGHRS, CDR2 YFSETQ. Deletions cut 2 bases from V and 5 bases from J, with 18 bases between. There are 16 residues in the CDR3. The chain's CDR3 is CASSFYGGEGKDTQYF. The CDR3 DNA reads as TGCGCCAGCAGCTTCTACGGGGGAGAAGGCAAAGATACGCAGTATTTT.

This sequence joins TRBV9 and TRBJ2-3; D remains unclear. V was clipped by 3 bases and J by 1 base, with 12 bases between them. CDR1 SGDLS and CDR2 YYNGEE come from the germline V gene. This CDR3 region has 15 residues. The CDR3 DNA reads as TGTGCCAGCAGCGCCCCAGGTGCTGGCACAGATACGCAGTATTTT. It specifies CASSAPGAGTDTQYF.

V and J are TRBV7-3 and TRBJ2-5; TRBD1 aligns across 7 bases. Trimming removed 5 bases from V and 1 base from J; junction bases left unmatched: 1. The CDR3 length is 13 residues. Per germline, CDR1 SGHTA and CDR2 FQGTGA. CDR3 region: CASSRQGQETQYF. The CDR3 nucleotides are TGTGCCAGCAGCCGACAGGGCCAAGAGACCCAGTACTTC.

This chain uses TRBV5-6 with TRBJ1-1; 9 nucleotides agree with TRBD1. Germline lookup yields CDR1 SGHDT and CDR2 YYEEEE. This CDR3 has 15 amino acids. The trim removed 4 bases at V and 4 bases at J, leaving 8 bases unmatched. This CDR3 reads CASSPWTGASTEAFF. CDR3 DNA: TGTGCCAGCAGCCCCTGGACAGGGGCGAGCACTGAAGCTTTCTTT.

The table lists this clone with a few counts. The V gene is TRBV19, the J gene TRBJ1-2, with 7 nucleotides matching TRBD1. CDR1 LNHDA and CDR2 SQIVND come from the germline V gene (reference sequence). This CDR3 spans 13 amino acids. J gave up 8 bases and V 8 bases, and 11 bases lay outside the gene matches. The CDR3 sequence is CASDLGRGRGYTF. CDR3 coding DNA: TGTGCCAGTGACCTCGGGAGGGGGCGAGGCTACACCTTC. The whole variable domain, filled in from reference TRBV19 and TRBJ1-2, reads DGGITQSPKYLFRKEGQNVTLSCEQNLNHDAMYWYRQDPGQGLRLIYYSQIVNDFQKGDIAEGYSVSREKKESFPLTVTSAQKNPTAFYLCASDLGRGRGYTFGSGTRLTVV.

V gene TRBV6-6 combines with J gene TRBJ1-5; D not resolved. The CDR3 is made up of 15 amino acids. Trimming took off 7 bases at V and 5 bases at J, with 18 bases between the two ends. CDR1 MNHNY and CDR2 SVGAGI come from the germline V gene (reference sequence). The CDR3, as DNA: TGTGCCAGCACCCACGGCGGAGCGCGATATCAGCCCCAGCATTTT. Protein sequence: CASTHGGARYQPQHF.

The chain combines TRBV5-6 with TRBJ1-3; 8 bases map to TRBD1. J gave up 4 bases and V 2 bases, and 11 bases lay outside the gene matches. Germline V gene lookup returns CDR1 SGHDT and CDR2 YYEEEE. The CDR3 loop spans 17 amino acids. CDR3 DNA: TGTGCCAGCAGCTTTCTCAGGACAGGGACACCCGGAAACACCATATATTTT. As protein: CASSFLRTGTPGNTIYF.